This TCR beta chain was recorded in a study of cytomegalovirus exposure and HLA in healthy donors. Primers: 60 Vbeta forward and 13 Jbeta reverse. Sequencing used immunoSEQ multiplex PCR; TCRdb keeps in-frame clones, though not all of them. This sample has about 160,000 clones, with approximately 75% found just once. The CDR3 runs to 15 residues. Germline V gene lookup returns CDR1 LNHDA and CDR2 SQIVND (reference sequence). Trimming took 8 bases from V and 2 from J, leaving 18 bases between them. The sequenced sample consisted of PBMCs. The chain couples TRBV19 to TRBJ1-1; D perhaps matches TRBD1 (6 bases). This receptor was obtained from a man aged 30 to 39 in good health and CMV-seropositive. The CDR3 here is CASESTQGSNTEAFF. The DNA of the CDR3 is TGTGCCAGTGAGAGCACACAGGGCTCCAACACTGAAGCTTTCTTT.